This T cell receptor beta chain was recorded in a study of blood T cell repertoires in COVID-19. Study as a whole: Acute and convalescent COVID-19 samples came from the United States, Italy and Spain. PBMCs, B-cell-depleted T cells, or T cells provided the cDNA or gDNA that made up the material.

The CDR3 loop spans 14 amino acids. Trimming took off 7 bases at V and 4 bases at J, with 14 bases between the two ends. Germline CDR1 reads MNHEY; CDR2 reads SVGAGI. The authors' processing: Estimated nucleated cell counts came from reference gene primer amplification. Some clones are missing from TCRdb's copy, which holds only in-frame ones; the method was immunoSEQ multiplex PCR. The DNA was the basis for D and trimming; V, J and clone size are from that table. The profile covers about 130,000 clones, with 84% appearing a single time and around 13% taken by the ten largest. The TCR was taken from a woman in her twenties or thirties who had recovered from COVID-19. Material: peripheral blood. The rearrangement links TRBV6-5 to TRBJ1-3, with D possibly matching TRBD1 (6 bases). The CDR3 DNA reads TGTGCCAGCATCCTGGGGGGGCTCGGAAACACCATATATTTT. Protein sequence: CASILGGLGNTIYF.